This T cell receptor beta chain was profiled in a study of CD8 T cells in ankylosing spondylitis. The CDR3 is 16 amino acids. CDR1 and CDR2 from the germline V gene are MGHDK and SYGVNS. V was clipped by 5 bases and J by 0 bases; unmatched bases: 7. Concerning this clonotype itself: What it binds is unknown.

TCR beta libraries were made by quantitative 5'-RACE with molecular barcodes. TCRdb reprocessed the 5' RACE reads with MiXCR, giving one entry per CDR3 protein. This sample has some 700,000 distinct CDR3 sequences, with 15% to 20% found just once. Study observations and caveats: The study looked at matched synovial fluid samples from ankylosing spondylitis patients. Disease-linked clones were reported to be significantly enriched there. Seven to nine highly homologous variants formed a TCR beta motif that appeared characteristic of ankylosing spondylitis blood. Existing reports had already noted some motif variants in reactive arthritis synovial fluid and blood.

The sequence was obtained from a male donor with ankylosing spondylitis. Sequenced material: blood, either unsorted or a sorted T cell fraction (not recorded which). This rearrangement joins TRBV25-1 to TRBJ2-1, with TRBD2 matching 7 bases. The CDR3 loop reads CASSWSGVSSYNEQFF. The CDR3 DNA sequence: TGTGCCAGCAGTTGGAGCGGGGTGAGCTCCTACAATGAGCAGTTCTTC.